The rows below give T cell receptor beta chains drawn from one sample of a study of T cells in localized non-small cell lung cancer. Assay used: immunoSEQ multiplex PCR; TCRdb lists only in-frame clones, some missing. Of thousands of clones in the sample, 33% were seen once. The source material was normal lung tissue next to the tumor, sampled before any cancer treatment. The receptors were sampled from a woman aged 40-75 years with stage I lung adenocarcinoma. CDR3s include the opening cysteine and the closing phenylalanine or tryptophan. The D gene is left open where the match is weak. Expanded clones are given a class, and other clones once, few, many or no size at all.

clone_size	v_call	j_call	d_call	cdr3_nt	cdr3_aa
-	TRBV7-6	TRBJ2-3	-	TGTGCCAGCAGCTTGGGTGGACGGGACGGTACGCAGTATTTT	CASSLGGRDGTQYF
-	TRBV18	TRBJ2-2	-	TGTGCCAGCTTTCAGGGAGAAGGAACCGGGGAGCTGTTTTTT	CASFQGEGTGELFF
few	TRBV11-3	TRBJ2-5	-	TGTGCCAGCAGCTTAGTTGGGGGGAGCCTGGGAGAGACCCAGTACTTC	CASSLVGGSLGETQYF
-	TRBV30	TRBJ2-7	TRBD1	TGTGCCTGGAGTCGGGGACAGGGGGCGCAAGACGAGCAGTACTTC	CAWSRGQGAQDEQYF
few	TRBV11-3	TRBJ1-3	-	TGTGCCAGCAGCCGGCCAGGTACAGCTGGAAACACCATATATTTT	CASSRPGTAGNTIYF
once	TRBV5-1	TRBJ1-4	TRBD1	TGCGCCAGCAGCTCCCGGACAGGGGGGAATGAAAAACTGTTTTTT	CASSSRTGGNEKLFF
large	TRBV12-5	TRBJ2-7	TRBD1	TGTGCTAGTTTTTGGGACAGCAACTACGAGCAGTACTTC	CASFWDSNYEQYF
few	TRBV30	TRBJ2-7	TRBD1	TGTGCCTGGAGGGACAGGGGTAGTAGCCACGAGCAGTACTTC	CAWRDRGSSHEQYF
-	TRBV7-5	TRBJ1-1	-	TGTGCCAGCAGCGTCCTAGGTTGGGGCGCGAGCACTGAAGCTTTCTTT	CASSVLGWGASTEAFF
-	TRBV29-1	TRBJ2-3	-	TGCAGCGTTGAAGGTAGTCGGAGAGATACGCAGTATTTT	CSVEGSRRDTQYF
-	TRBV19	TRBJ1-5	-	TGTGCCAGTAGTACGGTGACAGGTTATAGCAATCAGCCCCAGCATTTT	CASSTVTGYSNQPQHF
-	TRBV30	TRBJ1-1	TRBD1	TGTGCCTGGAGCCCACCGGACAGGGTGAACACTGAAGCTTTCTTT	CAWSPPDRVNTEAFF
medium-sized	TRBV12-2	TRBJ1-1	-	TGTGCCACGGGCCGACAGGGGCTAGCGACTGAAGCTTTCTTT	CATGRQGLATEAFF
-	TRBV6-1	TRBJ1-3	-	TGTGCCAGCAGTGAAGCTTTAGGTGGAAACACCATATATTTT	CASSEALGGNTIYF
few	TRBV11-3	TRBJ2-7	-	TGTGCCAGCAGCCCCACCGTGGGTCAGGGCTACGAGCAGTACTTC	CASSPTVGQGYEQYF
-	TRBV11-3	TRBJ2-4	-	TGTGCCAGCAGCTTAGGAGATTCACTAGCCAAAAACATTCAGTACTTC	CASSLGDSLAKNIQYF
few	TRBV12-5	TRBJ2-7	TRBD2	TGTGCCAGCGGGGGGACTCCCTACGAGCAGTACTTC	CASGGTPYEQYF
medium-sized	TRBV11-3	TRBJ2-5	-	TGTGCCAGCAGCTTTTTTGGGAAGGACAACCAAGAGACCCAGTACTTC	CASSFFGKDNQETQYF
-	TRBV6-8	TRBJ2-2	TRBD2	TGTGCCAGCAGTTTGGGACTAGTAAGGAACACCGGGGAGCTGTTTTTT	CASSLGLVRNTGELFF
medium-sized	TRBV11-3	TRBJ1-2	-	TGTGCCAGCAGCCCGAAAGGAGGGGGCTATGGCTACACCTTC	CASSPKGGGYGYTF
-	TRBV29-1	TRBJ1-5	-	TGCAGCGCAGGGGACGCTAGCAATCAGCCCCAGCATTTT	CSAGDASNQPQHF
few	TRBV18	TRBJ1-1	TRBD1	TGTGCCAGCTTCGGGACAGCTGACACTGAAGCTTTCTTT	CASFGTADTEAFF
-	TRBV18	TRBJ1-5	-	TGTGCCAGCTCACCAGGTGGAGGGTTGCAGCCCCAGCATTTT	CASSPGGGLQPQHF
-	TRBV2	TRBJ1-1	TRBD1	TGTGCCAGCAGGAGACAGGGGGGGAACACTGAAGCTTTCTTT	CASRRQGGNTEAFF
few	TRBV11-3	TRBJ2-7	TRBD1	TGTGCCAGCAGCCATTACCGGGACAGGGGGTCTAGCGAGCAGTACTTC	CASSHYRDRGSSEQYF
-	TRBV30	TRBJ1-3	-	TGTGCCTGGTCGACCAGAAACACCATATATTTT	CAWSTRNTIYF
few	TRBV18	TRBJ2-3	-	TGTGCCAGCTCACCTTCCGCAGATACGCAGTATTTT	CASSPSADTQYF
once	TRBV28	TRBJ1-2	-	TGTGCCAGCAGTTTTATGGCGGGAAACTATGGCTACACCTTC	CASSFMAGNYGYTF
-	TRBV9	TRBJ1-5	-	TGTGCCAGCAGCCGAGGCGATAGGTTATACCAGCCCCAGCATTTT	CASSRGDRLYQPQHF
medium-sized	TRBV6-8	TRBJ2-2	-	TGTGCCAGCACTCAGGGACAGAACACCGGGGAGCTGTTTTTT	CASTQGQNTGELFF
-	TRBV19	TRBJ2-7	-	TGTGCCAGTAGTAACCGGGCGGGGTACTCCTACGAGCAGTACTTC	CASSNRAGYSYEQYF
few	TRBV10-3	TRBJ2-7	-	TGTGCCAGCGTAACAGTCAACTATAACGAGCAGTACTTC	CASVTVNYNEQYF
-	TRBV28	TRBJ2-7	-	TGTGCCAGCGGACTCGGTGGTGGCGAGCAGTACTTC	CASGLGGGEQYF
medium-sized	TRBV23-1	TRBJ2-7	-	TGCGCCAGCAGCCAAGATACCGGGCAGGGATCAAACCGGCCAGAATTC	CASSQDTGQGSNRPEF
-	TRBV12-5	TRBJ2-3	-	TGTGCTAGTGCTCCGTCAGGAGATACGCAGTATTTT	CASAPSGDTQYF
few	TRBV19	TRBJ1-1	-	TGTGCCAGTAGTATCCGTGGGACTGTGAACACTGAAGCTTTCTTT	CASSIRGTVNTEAFF
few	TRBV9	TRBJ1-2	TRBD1	TGTGCCAGCAGCGTAGCTGAGGGGGCCCTAGGCTATGGCTACACCTTC	CASSVAEGALGYGYTF
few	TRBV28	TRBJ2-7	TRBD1	TGTGCCAGCAGTCTCGTCGTGGACAGGTCCTACGAGCAGTACTTC	CASSLVVDRSYEQYF
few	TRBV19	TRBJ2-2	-	TGTGCCAGTAGTATCCTCATTCAGTCCGGGGAGCTGTTTTTT	CASSILIQSGELFF
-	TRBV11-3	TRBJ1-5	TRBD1	TGTGCCAGCAGCGCCGGGACAGCTAATCAGCCCCAGCATTTT	CASSAGTANQPQHF
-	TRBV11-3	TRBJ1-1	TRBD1	TGTGCCAGCAGCTCGAGGACAGGGGGCGCTAGGGACACTGAAGCTTTCTTT	CASSSRTGGARDTEAFF
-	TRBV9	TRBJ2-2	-	TGTGCCAGCAGTGGTGTGACAAGGAACACCGGGGAGCTGTTTTTT	CASSGVTRNTGELFF
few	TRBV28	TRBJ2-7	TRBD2	TGTGCCAGCAGTTCTAGCGGGAGGGCCGATCGGTACGAGCAGTACTTC	CASSSSGRADRYEQYF
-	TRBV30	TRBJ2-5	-	TGTGCCTGTCAGCGGAACCAAGAGACCCAGTACTTC	CACQRNQETQYF
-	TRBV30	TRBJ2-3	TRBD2	TGTGCCTGGAGTGTAGACGGGAGGGAGAGAAATACGCAGTATTTT	CAWSVDGRERNTQYF
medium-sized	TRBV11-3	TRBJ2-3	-	TGTGCCAGCAGCTTAGGGTTGGACCAAAGCAATACAGATACGCAGTATTTT	CASSLGLDQSNTDTQYF
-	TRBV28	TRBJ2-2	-	TGTGCCAGCAGTTTAATAGAGGGGTTAGAGACCGGGGAGCTGTTTTTT	CASSLIEGLETGELFF
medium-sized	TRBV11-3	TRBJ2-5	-	TGTGCCAGCAGCTTAGTCTGGGACCAAGAGACCCAGTACTTC	CASSLVWDQETQYF
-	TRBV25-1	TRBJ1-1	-	TGTGCCAGCAGTTTAACAGGTGTCACTGAAGCTTTCTTT	CASSLTGVTEAFF
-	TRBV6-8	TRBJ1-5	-	TGTGCCAGCAGTCCGAATTTCAACGGGAACAATCAGCCCCAGCATTTT	CASSPNFNGNNQPQHF